The 6 T cell receptor beta chains reported below all come from one sample, sequenced in a study of blood T cell repertoires in COVID-19. The data were produced by immunoSEQ multiplex PCR, yet TCRdb's version contains in-frame clones alone and is incomplete. The table includes under 500,000 clones, roughly 85% detected once. Sequencing used PBMCs or T cells enriched from blood (not recorded which). Source of these receptors: a woman aged 18-29 years with acute COVID-19.

The rearrangement links TRBV7-3 to TRBJ2-7; 7 bases are shared with TRBD1. The CDR3 is 15 amino acids. Trimming at V came to 2 bases and at J to 3 bases, leaving 7 bases not matched to a gene. The germline gives CDR1 SGHTA, CDR2 FQGTGA. CDR3 protein: CASSLEGQPYYEQYF. DNA for the CDR3: TGTGCCAGCAGCTTAGAGGGACAGCCCTACTACGAGCAGTACTTC.

The chain recombines TRBV5-1 with TRBJ1-4; D call uncertain. There are 14 residues in the CDR3. Trimming pared 0 bases from V and 7 bases from J, leaving 10 bases between. The germline V gene encodes CDR1 SGHRS and CDR2 YFSETQ. CDR3 amino acids: CASSLGGEGEKLFF. CDR3 DNA sequence: TGCGCCAGCAGCTTGGGAGGCGAGGGTGAAAAACTGTTTTTT.

The genes are TRBV6-4 and TRBJ2-7, with TRBD2 identical over 8 bases. Germline CDR1 and CDR2: MRHNA and SNTAGT. Trimming at V came to 6 bases and at J to 1 base, leaving 5 bases not matched to a gene. The CDR3 is made up of 14 amino acids. The CDR3, as DNA: TGTGCCAGCAGCCTCGGGACTAGGTCCTACGAGCAGTACTTC. Its protein product is CASSLGTRSYEQYF.

This chain connects TRBV5-1 to TRBJ1-4; 7 bases fit TRBD1. Germline trimming cut 4 bases from V and 8 bases from J; bases unmatched to any gene: 14. CDR1 and CDR2 (germline): SGHRS, YFSETQ. This CDR3 spans 16 amino acids. In nucleotides, the CDR3 is TGCGCCAGCAGCCTCTTCGGAGGGACAGAAGGGGAAAAACTGTTTTTT. It yields the protein CASSLFGGTEGEKLFF.

The chain couples TRBV12-2 to TRBJ2-7; the table's D call TRBD2 went unverified against the DNA. TRBV12-2 is tagged as a pseudogene. The CDR3 runs to 17 residues. The chain's CDR3 is CASRLASSGRCVYEQYF. The CDR3 DNA is TGTGCAAGTCGCTTAGCGTCTAGCGGGAGGTGCGTCTACGAGCAGTACTTC.

V and J are TRBV6-2 or TRBV6-3 and TRBJ1-5, with D possibly being TRBD1 (6 bases). The CDR3 loop spans 14 amino acids. The V gene's germline CDR1 is MNHEY and CDR2 SVGEGT. The V end was cut by 5 bases, the J end by 9 bases, with 17 bases between. The DNA of the CDR3 is TGTGCCAGCAGTCACGGGACACTCCAGGTGCCCCAGCATTTT. This translates into CASSHGTLQVPQHF.